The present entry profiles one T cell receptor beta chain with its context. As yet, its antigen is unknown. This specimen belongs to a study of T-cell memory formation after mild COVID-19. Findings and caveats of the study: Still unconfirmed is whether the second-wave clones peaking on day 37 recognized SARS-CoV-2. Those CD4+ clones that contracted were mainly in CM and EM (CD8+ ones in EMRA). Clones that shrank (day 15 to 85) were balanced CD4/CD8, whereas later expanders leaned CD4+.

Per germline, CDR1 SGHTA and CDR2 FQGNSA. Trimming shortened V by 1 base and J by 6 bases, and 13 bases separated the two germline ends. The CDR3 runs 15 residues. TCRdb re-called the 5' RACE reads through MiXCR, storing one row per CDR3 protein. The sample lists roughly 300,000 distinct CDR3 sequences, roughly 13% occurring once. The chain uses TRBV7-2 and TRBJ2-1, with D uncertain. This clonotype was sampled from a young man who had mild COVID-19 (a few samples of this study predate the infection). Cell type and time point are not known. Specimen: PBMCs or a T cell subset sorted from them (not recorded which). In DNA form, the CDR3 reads TGTGCCAGCAGCTTAGTCCACCTAGGGCGCAATGAGCAGTTCTTC. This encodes CASSLVHLGRNEQFF.